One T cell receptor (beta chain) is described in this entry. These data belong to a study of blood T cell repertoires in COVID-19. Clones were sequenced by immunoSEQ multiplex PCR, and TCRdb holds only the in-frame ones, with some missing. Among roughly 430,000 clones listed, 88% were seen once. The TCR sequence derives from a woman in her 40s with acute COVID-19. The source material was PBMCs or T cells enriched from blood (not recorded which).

The CDR3 loop is CASRVGSYEQYF. The CDR3 DNA reads TGTGCCAGCAGGGTCGGGTCCTACGAGCAGTACTTC. The rearrangement links TRBV5-6 to TRBJ2-7; D unclear. Germline lookup yields CDR1 SGHDT and CDR2 YYEEEE. The V end lost 5 bases, the J end lost 1 base, and 7 bases lay between the germline ends. The CDR3 covers 12 residues.